The sequence of this T cell receptor (beta chain) was determined in a study of OX40 agonist ivuxolimab in advanced cancers. Clones were sequenced by immunoSEQ multiplex PCR, and TCRdb holds only the in-frame ones, with some missing. Here the sample spans around 60,000 clones, 89% being singletons. Trimming stripped 2 bases from V and 6 bases from J, with 14 bases between. This CDR3 contains 15 residues. Germline V lookup: CDR1 SGHTA, CDR2 FQGTGA. Sampled blood was obtained at baseline, cycle 4 day 1, and cycle 7 day 1. This clonotype was obtained from an adult with an advanced solid tumor such as melanoma, head and neck, liver or kidney cancer. Material: CD4+ or CD8+ T cells sorted from blood, obtained in a trial of the OX40 agonist ivuxolimab. The chain recombines TRBV7-3 with TRBJ2-1; D unclear. The CDR3 sequence is CASSLDGAPGNEQFF. The CDR3 coding sequence is TGTGCCAGCAGCTTAGACGGTGCGCCTGGCAATGAGCAGTTCTTC.